This section outlines one TCR beta chain sequence together with its context. It lacks a known antigen. The record has no base qualities; no much larger clone is one base away. The data stem from a study of blood T cell repertoires in COVID-19 (dated by TCRdb to 2020 to 2021). About the full investigation: Collaborator samples came from the United States, Italy and Spain and covered acute and convalescent phases of COVID-19. HLA class I and class II types, where available, came from metadata supplied by the sample provider rather than from assay-based typing. The material from the prospective study consisted of cDNA or gDNA derived from T cells, B-cell-depleted T cells, or PBMCs. A freely available public database, intended as a resource for researchers studying the immune response to SARS-CoV-2, is where the repertoires were released. Sample metadata almost always included a de-identified subject ID, COVID-19 status, age in years and sex. Subjects who had been exposed to COVID-19, were actively infected with it, or had recovered from it provided the deeply sampled blood TCRbeta repertoires that made up the dataset. Samples came from the ongoing ImmuneRACE study (first 160 participants) plus 1,254 subjects from 6 global collaborators.

The germline V gene encodes CDR1 LNHDA and CDR2 SQIVND (reference sequence). The CDR3 covers 11 residues, taking in both the cysteine and the phenylalanine. Only the CDR3 part of the read is kept: 33 bases, read in frame from the first base. TCRbeta CDR3 regions were amplified from genomic DNA by means of the immunoSEQ Assay, a bias-controlled multiplex PCR. Concerning the study's data processing: The number of nucleated cells in each sample was estimated from the amplification of reference gene primers within the assay. Sequence reads were collapsed and filtered to measure the absolute abundance of every unique TCRbeta CDR3 rearrangement. For each sample, productive Simpson clonality was calculated as the square root of Simpson's diversity index over productive rearrangements. What TCRdb holds here is the immuneACCESS table cut down to in-frame rearrangements. Part of the clones is not present; checked against another copy, under half of the missing clones reflect an unresolved V gene, and the others are unexplained. The V and J calls and the clone size are those of that table, but D and trimming were determined from the DNA. The table for this sample lists some 420,000 clones; more than 80% of them were counted only once. Of the sample, around 1.1% is held by the ten largest clones.

General findings and caveats noted by the study authors: The amount of clinical and demographic metadata varied by source and participant and was provided uncurated.

In the prospective study, participants were 18 to 89 years old, resided in 24 geographic areas of the United States, and were enrolled through a virtual design. In the prospective study, cohorts were assigned on the basis of participant-reported clinical history obtained from a screening survey and a study questionnaire. Recovered participants in ImmuneRACE Cohort 3 were defined by two consecutive negative NP/OP PCR tests, clearance by a healthcare professional, or resolution of symptoms. In the prospective study, whole blood, serum and a nasopharyngeal or oropharyngeal swab were collected from each participant by mobile phlebotomists. Over an approximately 2-month period, participants in the prospective study had the option of providing additional blood draws and questionnaires. Before DNA extraction, prospective study blood samples were shipped either frozen or at room temperature.

The specimen was PBMCs or T cells enriched from blood (not recorded which). The chain is encoded by TRBV19 joined to TRBJ1-2; the D gene is perhaps TRBD1, from 6 matching bases. The TCR comes from a man in his thirties or forties who had recovered from COVID-19. DNA sequence: TGTGGCTCACAAGGGGGCTATGGCTACACCTTC. Its product reads: CGSQGGYGYTF.